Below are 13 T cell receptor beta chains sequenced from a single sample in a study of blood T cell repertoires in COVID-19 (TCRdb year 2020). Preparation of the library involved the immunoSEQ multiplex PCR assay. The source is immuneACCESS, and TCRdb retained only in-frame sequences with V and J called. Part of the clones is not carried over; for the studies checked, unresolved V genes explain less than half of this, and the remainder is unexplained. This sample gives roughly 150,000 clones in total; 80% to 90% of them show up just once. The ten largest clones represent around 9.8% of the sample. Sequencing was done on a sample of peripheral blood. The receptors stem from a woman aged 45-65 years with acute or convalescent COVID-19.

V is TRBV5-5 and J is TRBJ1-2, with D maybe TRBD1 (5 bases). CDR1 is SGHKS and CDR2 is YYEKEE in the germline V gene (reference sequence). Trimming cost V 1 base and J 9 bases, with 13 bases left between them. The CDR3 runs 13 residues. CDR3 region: CASSLRGGESYTF. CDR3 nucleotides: TGTGCCAGCAGCTTGCGGGGGGGTGAGAGCTACACCTTC.

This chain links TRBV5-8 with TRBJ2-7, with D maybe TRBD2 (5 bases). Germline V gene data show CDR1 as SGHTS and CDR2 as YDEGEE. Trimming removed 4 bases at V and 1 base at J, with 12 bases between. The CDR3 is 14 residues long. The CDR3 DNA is TGTGCCAGCAGCCCCGGGGTGGGTTCCTACGAGCAGTACTTC. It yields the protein CASSPGVGSYEQYF.

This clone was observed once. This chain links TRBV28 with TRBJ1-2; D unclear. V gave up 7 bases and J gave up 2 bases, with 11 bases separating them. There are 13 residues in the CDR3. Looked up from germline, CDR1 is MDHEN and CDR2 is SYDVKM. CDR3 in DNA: TGTGCCAGCACCGTAGCCCACAACTATGGCTACACCTTC. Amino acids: CASTVAHNYGYTF.

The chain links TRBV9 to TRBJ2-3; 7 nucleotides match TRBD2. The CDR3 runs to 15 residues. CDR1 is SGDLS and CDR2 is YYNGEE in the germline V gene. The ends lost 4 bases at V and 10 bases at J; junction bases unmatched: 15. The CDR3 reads CASSQDLTGRVAQYF. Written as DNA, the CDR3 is TGTGCCAGCAGCCAAGACTTGACGGGGAGGGTTGCGCAGTATTTT.

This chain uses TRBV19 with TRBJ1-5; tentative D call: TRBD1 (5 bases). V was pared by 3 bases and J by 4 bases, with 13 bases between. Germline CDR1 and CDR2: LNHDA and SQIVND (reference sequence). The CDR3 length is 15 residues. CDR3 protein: CASSILQGQNQPQHF. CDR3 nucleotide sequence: TGTGCCAGTAGTATCCTGCAGGGTCAGAATCAGCCCCAGCATTTT.

The CDR3 spells CASSVNGMNTEAFF. The DNA of the CDR3 is TGTGCCAGCAGTGTGAACGGTATGAACACTGAAGCTTTCTTT. The chain recombines TRBV27 with TRBJ1-1; D not resolved. V lost 5 bases to trimming and J lost 0 bases, with 10 bases between them. Germline lookup yields CDR1 MNHEY and CDR2 SMNVEV (reference sequence). The CDR3 is 14 amino acids.

The CDR3 sequence: CASSMTGINEKLFF. CDR3 bases: TGTGCCAGCAGCATGACAGGGATAAACGAAAAACTGTTTTTT. The V gene is TRBV5-4, the J gene TRBJ1-4, with 7 bases fitting TRBD1. V dropped 4 bases and J dropped 8; count of bases not matched to a gene: 8. Germline loops: CDR1 SGHNT, CDR2 YYREEE (reference sequence). The CDR3 spans 14 residues.

The CDR3 protein is CASSQVYLAGATNTDTQYF. CDR3 coding DNA: TGCGCCAGCAGCCAAGTATACCTAGCGGGGGCAACCAACACAGATACGCAGTATTTT. The gene calls are TRBV4-1 and TRBJ2-3; 10 bases agree with TRBD2. Germline CDR1 reads MGHRA; CDR2 reads YSYEKL. The CDR3 is made up of 19 amino acids. Losses at the gene ends were 1 base for V and 2 bases for J; bases not matched to a gene: 12.

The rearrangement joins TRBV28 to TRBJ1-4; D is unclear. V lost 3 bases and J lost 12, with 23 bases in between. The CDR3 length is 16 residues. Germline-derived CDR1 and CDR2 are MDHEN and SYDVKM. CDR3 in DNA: TGTGCCAGCAGTTTGGTGGGCAGATCAGCTAAGGAGGAACTGTTTTTT. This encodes CASSLVGRSAKEELFF.

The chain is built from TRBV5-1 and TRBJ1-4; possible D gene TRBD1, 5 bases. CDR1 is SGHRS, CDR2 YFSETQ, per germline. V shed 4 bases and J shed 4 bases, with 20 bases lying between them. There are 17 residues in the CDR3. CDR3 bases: TGCGCCAGCAGCCCGTCCTCAGGGAACCGGCTTAATGAAAAACTGTTTTTT. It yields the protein CASSPSSGNRLNEKLFF.

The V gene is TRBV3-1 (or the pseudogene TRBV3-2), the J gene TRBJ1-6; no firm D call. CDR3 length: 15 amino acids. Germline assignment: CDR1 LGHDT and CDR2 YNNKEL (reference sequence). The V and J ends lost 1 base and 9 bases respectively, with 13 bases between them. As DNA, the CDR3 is TGTGCCAGCAGCCAAGGGTTAGGCGGTGTTTCACCCCTCCACTTT. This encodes CASSQGLGGVSPLHF.

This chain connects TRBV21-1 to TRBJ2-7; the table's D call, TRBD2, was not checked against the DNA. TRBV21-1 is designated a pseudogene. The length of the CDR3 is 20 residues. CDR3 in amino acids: CASSITTMIIAGRASYEQYF. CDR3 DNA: TGTGCCAGCAGTATTACTACCATGATAATAGCCGGGAGAGCGAGCTACGAGCAGTACTTC.

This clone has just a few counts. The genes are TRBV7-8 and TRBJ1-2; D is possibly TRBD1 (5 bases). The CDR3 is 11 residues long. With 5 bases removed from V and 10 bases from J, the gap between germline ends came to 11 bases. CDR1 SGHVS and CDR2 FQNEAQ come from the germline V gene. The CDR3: CASSPSTAYTF. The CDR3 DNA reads TGTGCCAGCAGCCCCTCGACAGCCTACACCTTC.